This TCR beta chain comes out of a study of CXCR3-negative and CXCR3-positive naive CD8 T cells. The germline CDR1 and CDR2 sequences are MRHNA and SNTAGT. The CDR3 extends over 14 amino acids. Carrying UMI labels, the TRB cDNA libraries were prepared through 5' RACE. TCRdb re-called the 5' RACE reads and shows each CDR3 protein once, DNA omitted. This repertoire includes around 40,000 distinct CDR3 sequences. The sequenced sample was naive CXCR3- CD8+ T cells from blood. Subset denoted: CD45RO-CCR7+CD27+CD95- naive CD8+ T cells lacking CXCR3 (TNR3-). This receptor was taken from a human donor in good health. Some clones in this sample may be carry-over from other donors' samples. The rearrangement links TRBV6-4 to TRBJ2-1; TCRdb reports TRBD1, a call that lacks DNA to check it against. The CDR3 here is CASSRTGEGNEQFF.